The 10 T cell receptor beta chains in this list originate from one sample, sequenced in a study of T cells in Graves' hyperthyroidism and ophthalmopathy. TCR beta CDR3 regions were amplified from RNA transcripts. With the HTBI primer set, the TCR CDR3 went through a first round of RT-PCR. TCRdb analysed the multiplex PCR reads with MiXCR anew, one entry per CDR3 protein. The data show around 350,000 distinct CDR3 sequences, roughly 15% seen once. The sample was blood. The receptors were sampled from a woman younger than 45 with Graves' hyperthyroidism that later progressed to Graves' ophthalmopathy.

The J gene is TRBJ2-6, the V gene TRBV28, with 8 positions matching TRBD2. J lost 4 bases, V lost 6 bases, and 11 bases had no gene match. The CDR3 is made up of 17 amino acids. The germline CDR1 and CDR2 sequences are MDHEN and SYDVKM. In DNA form, the CDR3 reads TGTGCCAGCAGCTCCGCGGCAGGACTAGCAGGGGCCAACGTCCTGACTTTC. Translation: CASSSAAGLAGANVLTF.

This clonotype was observed at least ten times. The chain uses TRBV28 and TRBJ1-1, with unresolved D. V shed 5 bases and J shed 0 bases, with 16 bases lying between them. The CDR3 is 16 amino acids. The germline V gene has CDR1 MDHEN and CDR2 SYDVKM. CDR3 in DNA: TGTGCCAGCAGTCCGATCGGGGAATTCATGAACACTGAAGCTTTCTTT. Encoded protein: CASSPIGEFMNTEAFF. The entire variable domain, with the rest obtained from reference TRBV28 and TRBJ1-1, is as follows: DVKVTQSSRYLVKRTGEKVFLECVQDMDHENMFWYRQDPGLGLRLIYFSYDVKMKEKGDIPEGYSVSREKKERFSLILESASTNQTSMYLCASSPIGEFMNTEAFFGQGTRLTVV.

In its sample, this clonotype was seen many times. V usage is TRBV28 and J usage is TRBJ1-6; 8 positions match TRBD1. This CDR3 contains 14 residues. V shed 8 bases and J 7 bases; nucleotides not matched to a gene: 7. Germline V gene lookup returns CDR1 MDHEN and CDR2 SYDVKM. The DNA for the CDR3 is TGTGCCAGCCGGGACAGGATCCAAAATTCACCCCTCCACTTT. It encodes CASRDRIQNSPLHF.

This clonotype was found many times. This rearrangement joins TRBV24-1 to TRBJ2-7; 9 bases align to TRBD2. Trimming cost V 2 bases and J 3 bases; bases outside gene matches: 4. Germline lookup yields CDR1 KGHDR and CDR2 SFDVKD. This CDR3 is built from 15 residues. CDR3 protein: CATSDSREGLYEQYF. The CDR3 nucleotides read TGTGCCACCAGTGATTCGCGGGAGGGACTCTACGAGCAGTACTTC.

This clonotype was found many times. The chain is built from TRBV20-1 and TRBJ2-7; the D gene is possibly TRBD1 (6 bases). The CDR3 is 11 residues long. Germline V lookup: CDR1 DFQATT, CDR2 SNEGSKA (reference sequence). V was trimmed by 5 bases and J by 5 bases, leaving 10 bases between them. The CDR3 loop is CSAGTSDEQYF. The DNA for the CDR3 is TGCAGTGCTGGGACATCCGACGAGCAGTACTTC.

This clonotype was seen many times. The V call is TRBV20-1, the J call TRBJ2-5, with D tentatively TRBD2 (5 bases). The CDR3 consists of 16 residues. V shed 5 bases and J shed 3 bases, with 22 bases lying between them. Germline V gene lookup returns CDR1 DFQATT and CDR2 SNEGSKA (reference sequence). The CDR3 nucleotides are TGCAGTGCTTCCGGGGTGGGCAGTCGTTCGGAAGAGACCCAGTACTTC. This gives the protein CSASGVGSRSEETQYF.

This clonotype was seen at least ten times. V gene TRBV10-3 combines with J gene TRBJ2-7; D is possibly TRBD1 (6 bases). The ends were cut back, 0 bases at V and 7 bases at J, with 16 bases in the middle. Germline CDR1 reads ENHRY; CDR2 reads SYGVKD. The length of the CDR3 is 15 residues. The CDR3 sequence: CAISESAGVQREQYF. The CDR3, as DNA: TGTGCCATCAGTGAGTCGGCAGGGGTCCAGAGGGAGCAGTACTTC.

This clonotype came up many times. The rearrangement joins TRBV5-4 to TRBJ2-3; D unclear. V dropped 3 bases and J dropped 0 bases, with 11 bases sitting between them. From germline, CDR1 is SGHNT and CDR2 YYREEE (reference sequence). This CDR3 has 15 residues. In nucleotides, the CDR3 is TGTGCCAGCAGCTGGGCCGCCGCCAGCACAGATACGCAGTATTTT. This translates into CASSWAAASTDTQYF. Full variable domain (outside the CDR3, taken from reference TRBV5-4 and TRBJ2-3): ETGVTQSPTHLIKTRGQQVTLRCSSQSGHNTVSWYQQALGQGPQFIFQYYREEENGRGNFPPRFSGLQFPNYSSELNVNALELDDSALYLCASSWAAASTDTQYFGPGTRLTVL.

This clonotype was recorded many times. The rearrangement joins TRBV18 to TRBJ2-7; 9 nucleotides match TRBD1. The length of the CDR3 is 15 residues. Germline CDR1 is KGHSH and CDR2 is LQKENI. V gave up 2 bases and J gave up 0 bases; unmatched junction bases: 2. CDR3 sequence (DNA): TGTGCCAGCTCACCAGGGACAGGGAGCTCCTACGAGCAGTACTTC. It is translated as CASSPGTGSSYEQYF.

The rearrangement links TRBV7-9 to TRBJ1-1, with D maybe TRBD1 (5 bases). Germline CDR1 and CDR2: SEHNR and FQNEAQ (reference sequence). With 3 bases removed from V and 4 bases from J, the gap between germline ends came to 9 bases. The CDR3 length is 13 residues. The CDR3 DNA sequence: TGTGCCAGCAGCTTGGACAATCCCACTGAAGCTTTCTTT. Its protein is CASSLDNPTEAFF.